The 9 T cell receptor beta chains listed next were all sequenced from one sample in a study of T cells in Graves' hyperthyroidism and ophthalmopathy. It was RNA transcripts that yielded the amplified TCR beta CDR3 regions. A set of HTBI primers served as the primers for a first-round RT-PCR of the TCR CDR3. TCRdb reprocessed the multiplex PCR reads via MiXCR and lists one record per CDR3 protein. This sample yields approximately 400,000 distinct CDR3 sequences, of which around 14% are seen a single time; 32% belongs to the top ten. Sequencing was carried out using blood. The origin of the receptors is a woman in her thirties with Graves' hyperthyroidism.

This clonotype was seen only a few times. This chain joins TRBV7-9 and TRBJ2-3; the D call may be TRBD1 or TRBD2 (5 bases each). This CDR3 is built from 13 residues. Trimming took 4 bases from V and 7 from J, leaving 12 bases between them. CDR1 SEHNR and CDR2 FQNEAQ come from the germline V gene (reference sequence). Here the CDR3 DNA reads TGTGCCAGCAGCTCCGGGACGTCGAATACGCAGTATTTT. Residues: CASSSGTSNTQYF.

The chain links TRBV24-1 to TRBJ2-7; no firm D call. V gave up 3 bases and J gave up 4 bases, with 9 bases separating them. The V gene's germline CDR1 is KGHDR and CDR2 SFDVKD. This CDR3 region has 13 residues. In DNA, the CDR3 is TGTGCCACCAGTGATAACGGTCGATACGAGCAGTACTTC. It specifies CATSDNGRYEQYF.

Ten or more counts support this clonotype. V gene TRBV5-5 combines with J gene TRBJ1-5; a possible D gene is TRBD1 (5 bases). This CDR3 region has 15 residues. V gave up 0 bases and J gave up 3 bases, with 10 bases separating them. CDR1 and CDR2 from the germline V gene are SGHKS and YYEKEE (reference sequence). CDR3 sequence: CASSLDSTANQPQHF. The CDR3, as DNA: TGTGCCAGCAGCTTGGACTCGACAGCCAATCAGCCCCAGCATTTT. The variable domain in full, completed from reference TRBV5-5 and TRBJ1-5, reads DAGVTQSPTHLIKTRGQQVTLRCSPISGHKSVSWYQQVLGQGPQFIFQYYEKEERGRGNFPDRFSARQFPNYSSELNVNALLLGDSALYLCASSLDSTANQPQHFGDGTRLSIL.

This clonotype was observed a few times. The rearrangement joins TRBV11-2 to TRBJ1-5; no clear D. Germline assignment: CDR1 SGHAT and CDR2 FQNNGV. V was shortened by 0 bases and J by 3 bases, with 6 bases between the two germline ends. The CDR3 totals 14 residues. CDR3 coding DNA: TGTGCCAGCAGCTTAGAGGGGAACAATCAGCCCCAGCATTTT. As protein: CASSLEGNNQPQHF.

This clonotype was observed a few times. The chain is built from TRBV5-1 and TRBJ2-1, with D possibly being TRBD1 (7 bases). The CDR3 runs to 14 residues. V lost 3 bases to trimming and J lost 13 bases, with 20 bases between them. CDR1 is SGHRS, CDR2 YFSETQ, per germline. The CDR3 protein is CASSSAGGGLRQFF. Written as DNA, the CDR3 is TGCGCCAGCAGCTCCGCCGGAGGGGGCTTAAGACAGTTCTTC.

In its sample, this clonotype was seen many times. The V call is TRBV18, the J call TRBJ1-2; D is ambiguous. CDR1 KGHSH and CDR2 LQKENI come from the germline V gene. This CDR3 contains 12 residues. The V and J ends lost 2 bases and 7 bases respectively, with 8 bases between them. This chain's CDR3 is CASSPTSGGYTF. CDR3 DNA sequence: TGTGCCAGCTCACCAACGTCGGGTGGCTACACCTTC. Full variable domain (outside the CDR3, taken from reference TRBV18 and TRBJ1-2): NAGVMQNPRHLVRRRGQEARLRCSPMKGHSHVYWYRQLPEEGLKFMVYLQKENIIDESGMPKERFSAEFPKEGPSILRIQQVVRGDSAAYFCASSPTSGGYTFGSGTRLTVV.

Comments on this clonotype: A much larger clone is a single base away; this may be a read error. DNA for the CDR3: TGTGCCAGCAGCTTAAAGGGTAGCGGGGGTACGGGTGAGCAGTTCTTC. Amino acid sequence: CASSLKGSGGTGEQFF. The chain joins TRBV7-9 to TRBJ2-1, with 9 bases identical to TRBD2. Losses at the gene ends were 2 bases for V and 9 bases for J; bases not matched to a gene: 11. The CDR3 length is 16 residues. Looked up from germline, CDR1 is SEHNR and CDR2 is FQNEAQ (reference sequence).

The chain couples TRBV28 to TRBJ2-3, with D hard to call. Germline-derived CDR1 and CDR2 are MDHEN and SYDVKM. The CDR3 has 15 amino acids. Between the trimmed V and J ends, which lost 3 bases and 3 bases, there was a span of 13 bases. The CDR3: CASSFLQASTDTQYF. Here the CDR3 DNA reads TGTGCCAGCAGTTTCCTCCAAGCCAGTACAGATACGCAGTATTTT.

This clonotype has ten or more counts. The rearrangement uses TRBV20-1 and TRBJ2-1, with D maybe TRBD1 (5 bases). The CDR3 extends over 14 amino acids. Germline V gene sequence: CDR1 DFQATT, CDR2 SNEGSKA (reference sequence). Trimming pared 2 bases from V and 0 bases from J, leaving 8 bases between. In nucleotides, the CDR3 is TGCAGTGCTAGACAGGGCCTCTCCTACAATGAGCAGTTCTTC. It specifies CSARQGLSYNEQFF.